This section outlines one T cell receptor beta chain sequence together with its context. This sample stems from a study of radiotherapy plus CTLA-4 blockade in lung cancer. Germline-derived CDR1 and CDR2 are SEHNR and FQNEAQ (reference sequence). This CDR3 is 14 amino acids long. V gave up 3 bases and J gave up 8 bases, with 11 bases separating them. TCRdb's copy holds only in-frame clones and misses some; the assay was immunoSEQ multiplex PCR. Here the sample spans just over 60,000 clones, about 72% being singletons. The chain is built from TRBV7-9 and TRBJ1-6, with a possible D match to TRBD1 (6 bases). This receptor was taken from a human donor with non-small cell lung cancer who had a complete response to radiotherapy plus ipilimumab. The specimen comprised peripheral blood, sampled from a patient treated with radiotherapy plus ipilimumab. CDR3 protein: CASSFSTGYSPLHF. DNA for the CDR3: TGTGCCAGCAGCTTTTCGACAGGTTATTCACCCCTCCACTTT.